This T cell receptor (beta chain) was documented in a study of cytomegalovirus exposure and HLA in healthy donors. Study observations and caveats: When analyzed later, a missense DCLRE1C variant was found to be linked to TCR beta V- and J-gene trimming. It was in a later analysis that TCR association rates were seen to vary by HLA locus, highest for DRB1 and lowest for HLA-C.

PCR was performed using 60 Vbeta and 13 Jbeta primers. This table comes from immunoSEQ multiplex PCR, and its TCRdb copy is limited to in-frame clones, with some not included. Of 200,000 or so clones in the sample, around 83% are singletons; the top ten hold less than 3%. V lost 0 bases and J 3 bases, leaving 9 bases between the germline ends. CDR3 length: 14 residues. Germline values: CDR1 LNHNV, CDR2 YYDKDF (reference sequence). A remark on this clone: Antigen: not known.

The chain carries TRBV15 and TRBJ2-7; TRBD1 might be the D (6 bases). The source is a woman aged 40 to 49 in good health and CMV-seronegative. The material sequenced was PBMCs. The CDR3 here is CATSREGHNYEQYF. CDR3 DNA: TGTGCCACCAGCAGAGAGGGACACAACTACGAGCAGTACTTC. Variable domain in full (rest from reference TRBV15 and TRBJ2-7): DAMVIQNPRYQVTQFGKPVTLSCSQTLNHNVMYWYQQKSSQAPKLLFHYYDKDFNNEADTPDNFQSRRPNTSFCFLDIRSPGLGDTAMYLCATSREGHNYEQYFGPGTRLTVT.